One and the same sample provided the 5 T cell receptor beta chains below, sequenced in a study of blood T cell repertoires in COVID-19. Produced via immunoSEQ multiplex PCR; TCRdb's table is partial and in-frame only. The table shows approximately 290,000 clones, with roughly 80% occurring only once. The material sequenced was peripheral blood. These receptors were taken from a person aged 70 to 85 with COVID-19, enrolled during active disease.

The chain is built from TRBV7-9 and TRBJ1-1, with a possible D match to TRBD1 (6 bases). From germline, CDR1 is SEHNR and CDR2 FQNEAQ (reference sequence). This CDR3 contains 17 residues. The V end was cut by 5 bases, the J end by 5 bases, with 24 bases between. The DNA of the CDR3 is TGTGCCAGCAGCCCACACGTACCGACAGGTAGCGGGACTGAAGCTTTCTTT. It codes for CASSPHVPTGSGTEAFF. Looking up the rest from reference TRBV7-9 and TRBJ1-1 gives the full variable domain: DTGVSQNPRHKITKRGQNVTFRCDPISEHNRLYWYRQTLGQGPEFLTYFQNEAQLEKSRLLSDRFSAERPKGSFSTLEIQRTEQGDSAMYLCASSPHVPTGSGTEAFFGQGTRLTVV.

The chain joins TRBV4-1 to TRBJ2-5; 8 bases map to TRBD1. Germline V CDR1 and CDR2: MGHRA, YSYEKL. J gave up 7 bases and V 6 bases, and 7 bases lay outside the gene matches. The CDR3 runs to 13 residues. The CDR3, as DNA: TGCGCCAGCAGTAACGGACAGGGCGGGACCCAGTACTTC. Its protein is CASSNGQGGTQYF.

V usage is TRBV3-1 (or the pseudogene TRBV3-2) and J usage is TRBJ1-3; D gene uncertain. The CDR3 is made up of 13 amino acids. The germline CDR1 and CDR2 sequences are LGHDT and YNNKEL (reference sequence). V gave up 8 bases and J gave up 4 bases, with 12 bases separating them. CDR3 amino acids: CASATGSGNTIYF. The CDR3 coding sequence is TGTGCCAGCGCCACTGGGAGCGGAAACACCATATATTTT.

The chain couples TRBV3-1 (or the pseudogene TRBV3-2) to TRBJ2-5; tentatively, D is TRBD2 (5 bases). This CDR3 has 15 amino acids. Germline V gene data show CDR1 as LGHDT and CDR2 as YNNKEL (reference sequence). Deletions cut 5 bases from V and 5 bases from J, with 18 bases between. The CDR3 bases are TGTGCCAGCAGCTATAACGGGGTTTTAAGGGAGACCCAGTACTTC. As protein: CASSYNGVLRETQYF.

The gene calls are TRBV27 and TRBJ2-1; no firm D call. The V gene lost 10 bases and the J gene lost 8 bases, with 27 bases spanning the gap. The CDR3 is 16 residues long. The V gene's germline CDR1 is MNHEY and CDR2 SMNVEV (reference sequence). DNA of the CDR3: TGTGCCACCACCCCTCGCCTGGGTAGCCGCCCGGATGAGCAGTTCTTC. It encodes CATTPRLGSRPDEQFF.